This T cell receptor (beta chain) is from a study of blood T cells in healthy people across ages (dated by TCRdb to between 2014 and 2017). In the study overall: In model experiments, template switching captured about one uniquely barcoded TCR beta cDNA molecule for every two T cells. To track age-related changes in TCR beta repertoire diversity, the study relied on deep sequencing normalized with unique cDNA molecular identifiers. The donors were divided into four age groups: young (average around 15 years), middle-aged (roughly 42), aged (roughly 66) and long-lived (more than 75). To avoid experimental bias, donors of different ages were spread randomly across the sequencing lanes. The study analyzed two additional independent replicas of 1 million unique cDNA reads from the same blood draw for two donors, one aged 18 to 29 and one aged 80 or older. Beyond this particular receptor, the publication reports: A strong correlation was found between observed TCR beta diversity and the percentage of naive T cells measured by flow cytometry. Observed TCR beta diversity per million T cells fell roughly linearly with age, and a significant reduction was already apparent by age around 40. Bulk unsorted PBMC profiling prevented conclusive comparison of naive and antigen-experienced compartments. Donor CMV infection status was unknown, potentially confounding age-related changes in expanded clonotypes. Total diversity estimates from one million sequenced T cells were considered lower bounds and underestimates. The long-lived group showed more naive CD4+ T cells, fewer expanded clones and increased TCR diversity than the aged group, suggesting age selection.

The library was generated by 5' RACE. Sequenced using an Illumina HiSeq 2500. The second PCR ran for about 7 to 11 cycles and used a J-beta primer mix along with a sample-barcoded 5' primer. A unique molecular identifier was introduced onto each TCR beta cDNA molecule by a template-switch 5' adaptor carrying 12 random nucleotides. Each sample yielded at least 2.5 million CDR3-containing paired-end reads. The Mint cDNA synthesis kit, primed by a TRBC-specific oligonucleotide, was used to synthesize first-strand cDNA from all RNA. All cDNA was treated with uracil-DNA glycosylase and then went through a first 18-cycle PCR with the universal primers M1SS and BC2_uni_R. The study's processing was this. For normalization, 1 million high-quality reads were randomly selected from each sample, with every read carrying a distinct molecular identifier. Instead of being binned into consensus sequences, reads with shared molecular identifiers were discarded. CDR3 identification, clonotype clustering and error correction used MiTCR with a Q25 quality threshold and the strictest error-elimination algorithm. A nonparametric unseen species model with Euler transformation was used to estimate lower-bound total TCR beta diversity. TCRdb redid the processing of the public reads, applying fastp at Q25 and MiXCR, and retained in-frame beta chains. Rows with one shared CDR3 protein collapse into an entry with the most common genes and DNA. These V and J calls derive from TCRdb rather than the authors' analysis. This sample is represented by roughly 1.5 million distinct CDR3 sequences; around 40% of them were singletons. Under 5% of the sample is taken by the ten largest.

The CDR3, from cysteine to phenylalanine, totals 16 residues. Of all the DNA, just the CDR3 is kept, 48 bases in frame from base 1. CDR1 and CDR2, looked up from the germline V gene, are SNHLY and FYNNEI. V is shortened by 4 bases, J by 1 base, and the region joining them spans 14 bases. The donors were roughly 40 Caucasian individuals from Russia, aged about 6 to 95 years, who were systemically healthy. Ten milliliters of peripheral blood were drawn from each donor into EDTA-treated Vacutainer tubes. Ficoll-Paque density-gradient centrifugation was used to isolate PBMCs, with at least 7 million per sample. Total RNA was extracted from PBMCs with Trizol reagent, with at least 6 micrograms obtained per sample. For every donor, flow cytometry on a PBMC aliquot measured the percentage of naive CD45RAhigh/CD27high T cells. Note on this clonotype: Its recognized antigen is unknown. No base quality information exists; no much larger clone differs at one position.

The TCR originated in a young woman in good health. The sample consisted of blood. The V gene is TRBV2 and the J gene is TRBJ2-4; no D gene can be assigned with confidence. This receptor carries the CDR3 CASSVWDTSAKNIQYF. The sequenced DNA: TGTGCCAGCAGTGTTTGGGATACGAGTGCCAAAAACATTCAGTACTTC. The CDR3 plus the reference TRBV2 and TRBJ2-4 genes for the other parts give the full variable domain: EPEVTQTPSHQVTQMGQEVILRCVPISNHLYFYWYRQILGQKVEFLVSFYNNEISEKSEIFDDQFSVERPDGSNFTLKIRSTKLEDSAMYFCASSVWDTSAKNIQYFGAGTRLSVL.